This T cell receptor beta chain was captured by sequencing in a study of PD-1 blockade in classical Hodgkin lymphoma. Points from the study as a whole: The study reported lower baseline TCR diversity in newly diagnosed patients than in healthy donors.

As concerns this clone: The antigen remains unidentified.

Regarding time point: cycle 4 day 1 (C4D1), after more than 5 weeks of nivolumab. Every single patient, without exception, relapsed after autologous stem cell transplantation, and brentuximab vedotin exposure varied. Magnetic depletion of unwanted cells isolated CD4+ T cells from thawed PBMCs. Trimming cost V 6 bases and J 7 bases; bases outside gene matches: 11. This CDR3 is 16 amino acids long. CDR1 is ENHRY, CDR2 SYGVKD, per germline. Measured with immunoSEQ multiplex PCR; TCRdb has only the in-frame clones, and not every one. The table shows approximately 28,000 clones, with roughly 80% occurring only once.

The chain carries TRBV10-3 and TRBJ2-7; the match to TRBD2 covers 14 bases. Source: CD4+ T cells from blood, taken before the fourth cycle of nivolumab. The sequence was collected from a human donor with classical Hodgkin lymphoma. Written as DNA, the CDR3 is TGTGCCATCAGCGACCCGACTAGCGGGAGGGCCGGGGAGCAGTACTTC. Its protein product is CAISDPTSGRAGEQYF.